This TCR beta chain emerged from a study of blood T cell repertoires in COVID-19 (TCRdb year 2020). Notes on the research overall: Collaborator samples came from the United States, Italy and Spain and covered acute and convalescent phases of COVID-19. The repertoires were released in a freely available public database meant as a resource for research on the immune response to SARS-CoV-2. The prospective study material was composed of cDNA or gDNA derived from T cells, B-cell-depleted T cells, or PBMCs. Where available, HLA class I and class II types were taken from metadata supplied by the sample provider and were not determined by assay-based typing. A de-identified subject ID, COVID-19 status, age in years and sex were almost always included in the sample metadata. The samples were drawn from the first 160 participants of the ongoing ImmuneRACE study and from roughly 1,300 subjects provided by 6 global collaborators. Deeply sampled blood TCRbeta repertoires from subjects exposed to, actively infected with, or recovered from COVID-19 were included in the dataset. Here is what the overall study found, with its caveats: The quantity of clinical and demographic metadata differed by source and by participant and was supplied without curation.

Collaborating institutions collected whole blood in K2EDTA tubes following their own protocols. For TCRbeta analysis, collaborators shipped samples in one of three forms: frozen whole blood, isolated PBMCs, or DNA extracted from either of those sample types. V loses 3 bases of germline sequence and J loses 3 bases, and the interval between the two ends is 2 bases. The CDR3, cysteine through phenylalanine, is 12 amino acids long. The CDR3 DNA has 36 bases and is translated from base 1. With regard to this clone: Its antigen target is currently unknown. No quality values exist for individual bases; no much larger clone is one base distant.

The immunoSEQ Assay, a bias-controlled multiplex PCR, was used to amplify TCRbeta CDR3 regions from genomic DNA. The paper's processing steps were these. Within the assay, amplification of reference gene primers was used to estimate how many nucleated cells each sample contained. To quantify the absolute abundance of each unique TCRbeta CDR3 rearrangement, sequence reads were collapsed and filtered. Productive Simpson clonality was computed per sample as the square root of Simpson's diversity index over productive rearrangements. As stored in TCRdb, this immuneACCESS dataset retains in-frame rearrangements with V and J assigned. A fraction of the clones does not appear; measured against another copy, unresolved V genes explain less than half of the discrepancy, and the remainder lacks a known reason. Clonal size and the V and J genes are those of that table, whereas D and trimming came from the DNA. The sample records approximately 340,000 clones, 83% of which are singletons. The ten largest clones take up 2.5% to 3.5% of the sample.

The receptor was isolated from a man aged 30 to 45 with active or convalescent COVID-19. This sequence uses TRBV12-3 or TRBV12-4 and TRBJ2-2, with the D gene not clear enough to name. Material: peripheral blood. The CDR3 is CASSFDTGELFF. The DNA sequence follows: TGTGCCAGCAGTTTCGACACCGGGGAGCTGTTTTTT.